Listed here are 19 T cell receptor beta chains from one sample, sequenced in a study of T cell repertoires in cytomegalovirus infection. Via MiXCR, TCRdb re-called the reads, giving one row per CDR3 protein. Found here are hundreds of thousands of distinct CDR3 sequences, roughly a quarter of them singletons; the top ten hold roughly 8%. Sequencing input: CD8+ T cells from PBMCs. The receptor set was obtained from a human donor in good health (CMV status not recorded). Some clones in this sample may be carry-over from other donors' samples.

V is TRBV6-1 and J is TRBJ2-7, with D perhaps matching TRBD1 or TRBD2 (6 bases each). This CDR3 has 17 amino acids. Between the trimmed V and J ends, which lost 0 bases and 8 bases, there was a span of 23 bases. Germline V gene sequence: CDR1 MNHNS, CDR2 SASEGT. The CDR3 bases are TGTGCCAGCAGTGAAGCGCGGACAGCGCGGGGCTTCCACAAGCAGTACTTC. This codes for CASSEARTARGFHKQYF.

The V gene is TRBV13, the J gene TRBJ1-1, with a possible D match to TRBD1 (5 bases). Per germline, CDR1 PRHDT and CDR2 FYEKMQ (reference sequence). The ends were cut back, 3 bases at V and 0 bases at J, with 14 bases in the middle. This CDR3 is 16 amino acids long. The CDR3 spells CASSFRGVGLNTEAFF. Here the CDR3 DNA reads TGTGCCAGCAGCTTCCGGGGGGTAGGCTTGAACACTGAAGCTTTCTTT.

The chain uses TRBV6-2 or TRBV6-3 and TRBJ2-3; either TRBD1 or TRBD2 may fit D (5 bases each). The CDR3 covers 14 residues. CDR1 MNHEY and CDR2 SVGEGT come from the germline V gene. With 6 bases removed from V and 0 bases from J, the gap between germline ends came to 10 bases. CDR3 amino acids: CASRPWDSTDTQYF. The CDR3 region has the DNA TGTGCCAGCAGACCCTGGGACAGCACAGATACGCAGTATTTT.

This clonotype occurred a few times. J is TRBJ2-7 and V is TRBV20-1; 10 nucleotides line up with TRBD1. This CDR3 has 14 residues. The J segment lost 2 bases and the V segment lost 1 base, leaving 2 bases of the junction unmatched. Germline CDR1 reads DFQATT; CDR2 reads SNEGSKA (reference sequence). The CDR3 coding sequence is TGCAGTGCTAGAGGGACAGGGGGAACCTACGAGCAGTACGTC. Protein product: CSARGTGGTYEQYV.

The chain has TRBV5-3 and TRBJ1-4; a weak D match, TRBD1 (6 bases). TRBV5-3 is an ORF, with its function uncertain. Trimming stripped 8 bases from V and 2 bases from J, with 19 bases between. This CDR3 contains 16 residues. The CDR3 here is CASSPRGGATNEKLFF. CDR3 DNA sequence: TGTGCCAGCAGCCCGAGAGGGGGAGCGACTAATGAAAAACTGTTTTTT.

V gene TRBV28 combines with J gene TRBJ2-7; D might be TRBD1 (6 bases). The CDR3 totals 14 residues. From germline, CDR1 is MDHEN and CDR2 SYDVKM. V lost 7 bases and J 5 bases, leaving 18 bases between the germline ends. The CDR3 loop reads CASTQGGGTHEQYV. In DNA form, the CDR3 reads TGTGCCAGCACCCAGGGTGGGGGCACCCACGAGCAGTACGTC.

The chain uses TRBV18 and TRBJ1-1, with 7 bases that match TRBD1. The CDR3 consists of 15 residues. Germline assignment: CDR1 KGHSH and CDR2 LQKENI. J was trimmed by 1 base and V by 3 bases; bases with no gene match: 5. The CDR3 coding sequence is TGTGCCAGCTCACCGACAGGGAATGAGAACACTGAAGCTTTCTTT. It yields the protein CASSPTGNENTEAFF.

In this sample, this clonotype turned up a few times. This chain links TRBV4-1 with TRBJ1-2; D uncertain. This CDR3 is 16 amino acids long. The V gene lost 3 bases and the J gene lost 2 bases, with 16 bases spanning the gap. The germline gives CDR1 MGHRA, CDR2 YSYEKL. This chain's CDR3 is CASSQAPGRANYGYTF. DNA of the CDR3: TGCGCCAGCAGCCAGGCCCCGGGGAGGGCCAACTATGGCTACACCTTC.

The rearrangement uses TRBV5-6 and TRBJ2-5; maybe TRBD1 (6 bases). Germline-derived CDR1 and CDR2 are SGHDT and YYEEEE. Deletions cut 7 bases from V and 3 bases from J, with 13 bases between. This CDR3 has 13 amino acids. The CDR3, as DNA: TGTGCCAGCTTTGGACAGAGCGAAGAGACCCAGTACTTC. Residues: CASFGQSEETQYF.

CDR3 amino acids: CASSLHYNEQFF. The CDR3 DNA sequence: TGTGCCAGCAGTCTACACTACAATGAGCAGTTCTTC. The chain couples TRBV12-3 or TRBV12-4 to TRBJ2-1; no firm D call. Trimming cost V 5 bases and J 3 bases, with 5 bases left between them. The CDR3 sequence is 12 residues long.

V gene TRBV6-8 combines with J gene TRBJ2-2; possible D gene TRBD2, 5 bases. V was cut by 6 bases and J by 5 bases, with 16 bases left in between. The CDR3 length is 15 residues. CDR1 and CDR2 from the germline V gene are MNHGY and SAAAGT. CDR3 sequence reads: CASSPRFGNTGELFF. The CDR3 DNA reads as TGTGCCAGCAGCCCGAGATTCGGGAATACCGGGGAGCTGTTTTTT.

The chain carries TRBV29-1 and TRBJ2-7; D uncertain. The CDR3 loop spans 13 amino acids. Looked up from germline, CDR1 is SQVTM and CDR2 is ANQGSEA. The ends were cut back, 4 bases at V and 6 bases at J, with 16 bases in the middle. The CDR3 DNA sequence: TGCAGCGTTGCCCCCGGTGGGCCCGCCGAGCAGTACTTC. Its translation: CSVAPGGPAEQYF.

This clonotype appeared many times. This chain uses TRBV6-5 with TRBJ2-3; 10 nucleotides agree with TRBD2. V gave up 4 bases and J gave up 0 bases; unmatched junction bases: 13. The CDR3 covers 19 residues. Germline loops: CDR1 MNHEY, CDR2 SVGAGI. CDR3 sequence (DNA): TGTGCCAGCAGTTCCGCCCTAGCGGGGGTGTTCTCTAGCACAGATACGCAGTATTTT. It codes for CASSSALAGVFSSTDTQYF.

The V call is TRBV6-8, the J call TRBJ2-1; no clear D. V was clipped by 2 bases and J by 4 bases, with 12 bases between them. Germline V gives CDR1 MNHGY, CDR2 SAAAGT. The CDR3 runs to 15 residues. The CDR3 here is CASSYPRGRYNEQFF. In DNA form, the CDR3 reads TGTGCCAGCAGTTACCCCCGCGGCAGGTACAATGAGCAGTTCTTC.

This clonotype was seen a handful of times. The chain is built from TRBV28 and TRBJ2-3, with TRBD2 identical over 13 bases. In germline, CDR1 is MDHEN, CDR2 SYDVKM. With 2 bases clipped from V and 7 bases from J, the junction kept 9 bases outside the gene matches. The CDR3 runs to 17 residues. The CDR3 sequence: CASSLTSGGAGKYTQYF. In DNA, the CDR3 is TGTGCCAGCAGTTTAACTAGCGGGGGGGCCGGTAAATATACGCAGTATTTT.

Regarding this clonotype: The junction departs from the called germline gene at one end, perhaps through a read error. This rearrangement joins TRBV5-4 to TRBJ2-3, with D unclear. The length of the CDR3 is 14 residues. Germline loops: CDR1 SGHNT, CDR2 YYREEE (reference sequence). CDR3 protein: CASSLELITDMQYF. The CDR3 DNA reads as TGTGCCAGCAGCTTGGAGCTGATCACAGATATGCAGTATTTT.

Only a few counts were recorded for this clonotype. The rearrangement links TRBV7-6 to TRBJ2-1; 12 bases fit TRBD1. The CDR3 spans 16 residues. Trimming cost V 4 bases and J 10 bases; bases outside gene matches: 11. Per germline, CDR1 SGHVS and CDR2 FNYEAQ. In DNA form, the CDR3 reads TGTGCCAGCAGCTCCTCGGGACAGGGGGCGTACGGGGAGCAGTTCTTC. This translates into CASSSSGQGAYGEQFF.

The chain employs TRBV6-6 and TRBJ1-1; D might be TRBD1 (5 bases). The V gene's germline CDR1 is MNHNY and CDR2 SVGAGI (reference sequence). The CDR3 extends over 13 amino acids. Trimming pared 7 bases from V and 2 bases from J, leaving 11 bases between. The CDR3 DNA reads TGTGCCAGCATTGGGGGGGGAAACACTGAAGCTTTCTTT. It yields the protein CASIGGGNTEAFF.

Many counts were recorded for this clonotype. Here the CDR3 DNA reads TGTGCCAGCAGCACTTACGAGAGGGAGCAAGAGACCCAGTACTTC. This codes for CASSTYEREQETQYF. The V and J genes are TRBV11-3 and TRBJ2-5, with D perhaps TRBD2 (5 bases). The CDR3 spans 15 residues. V was clipped by 5 bases and J by 2 bases, with 15 bases between them. Germline assignment: CDR1 SGHNT and CDR2 YENEEA.